This entry lists 4 T cell receptor beta chains sequenced from one sample in a study of vaccination effects on CD4 cells after COVID-19. Ahead of sequencing, the ViraFEST assay grew antigen-specific CD4+ T cells using viral peptide pools. Having been cultured for roughly 11 days, the cells underwent CD4+ T cell isolation. The vaccine recipients had no prior SARS-CoV-2 infection, with negative nucleocapsid antibodies. For these receptors, no antigen is known. Using immunoSEQ multiplex PCR, the repertoire was profiled, and TCRdb retains in-frame clones only, with some absent. The repertoire consists of about 23,000 clones, with roughly 70% occurring once and the leading ten covering about 3.5%. Sequenced here: CD4+ T cells from PBMCs cultured with SARS-CoV-2 spike peptides, sampled before COVID-19 vaccination. These receptors were collected from a human donor who received a COVID-19 vaccine.

The chain combines TRBV5-1 with TRBJ2-5; D gene uncertain. Germline assignment: CDR1 SGHRS and CDR2 YFSETQ. With 1 base removed from V and 4 bases from J, the gap between germline ends came to 14 bases. This CDR3 contains 15 residues. The CDR3: CASSLLARIGETQYF. The CDR3 nucleotides are TGCGCCAGCAGCTTGTTAGCAAGGATAGGAGAGACCCAGTACTTC.

The chain carries TRBV27 and TRBJ2-2; D gene ambiguous. The V gene lost 2 bases and the J gene lost 6 bases, with 7 bases spanning the gap. The CDR3 sequence is 13 residues long. Germline CDR1 and CDR2: MNHEY and SMNVEV (reference sequence). This CDR3 is CASSLKGPGELFF. The CDR3 DNA sequence: TGTGCCAGCAGTTTAAAGGGTCCCGGGGAGCTGTTTTTT.

This rearrangement joins TRBV21-1 to TRBJ2-7; the table's D call, TRBD2, was not checked against the DNA. TRBV21-1 corresponds to a pseudogene. This CDR3 has 16 residues. The CDR3 here is CASPVTGRTPLYEQYF. The CDR3 DNA reads TGTGCCAGCCCTGTCACGGGAAGGACGCCTCTATACGAGCAGTACTTC.

The chain uses TRBV19 and TRBJ2-2, with 10 bases identical to TRBD1. Germline trimming cut 6 bases from V and 7 bases from J; bases unmatched to any gene: 8. Germline V gene lookup returns CDR1 LNHDA and CDR2 SQIVND (reference sequence). The CDR3 totals 15 residues. The CDR3 loop is CASRTGTGVFGELFF. CDR3 sequence (DNA): TGTGCCAGTAGAACCGGGACAGGGGTCTTCGGGGAGCTGTTTTTT.